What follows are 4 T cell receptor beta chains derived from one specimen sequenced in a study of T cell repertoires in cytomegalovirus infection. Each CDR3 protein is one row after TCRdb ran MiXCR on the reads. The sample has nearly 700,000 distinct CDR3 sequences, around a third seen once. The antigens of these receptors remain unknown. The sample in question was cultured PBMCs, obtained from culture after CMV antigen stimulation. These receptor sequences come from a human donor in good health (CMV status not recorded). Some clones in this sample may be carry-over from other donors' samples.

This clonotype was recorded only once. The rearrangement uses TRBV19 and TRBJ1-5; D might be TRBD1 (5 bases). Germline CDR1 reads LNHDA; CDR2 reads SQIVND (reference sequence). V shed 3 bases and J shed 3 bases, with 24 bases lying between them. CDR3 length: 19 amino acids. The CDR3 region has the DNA TGTGCCAGTAGTATGCTAACCACAGGACCCGAACAATCCAATCAGCCCCAGCATTTT. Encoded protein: CASSMLTTGPEQSNQPQHF. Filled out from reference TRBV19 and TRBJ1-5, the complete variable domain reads DGGITQSPKYLFRKEGQNVTLSCEQNLNHDAMYWYRQDPGQGLRLIYYSQIVNDFQKGDIAEGYSVSREKKESFPLTVTSAQKNPTAFYLCASSMLTTGPEQSNQPQHFGDGTRLSIL.

The CDR3 DNA reads as TGTGCCAGCAGCCCAACTCCGGGACAGGGGACGAACACTGAAGCTTTCTTT. It is translated as CASSPTPGQGTNTEAFF. The genes are TRBV7-6 and TRBJ1-1, with 10 bases matching TRBD1. J lost 1 base, V lost 5 bases, and 10 bases had no gene match. Germline CDR1 and CDR2: SGHVS and FNYEAQ. The CDR3 runs 17 residues. Variable domain in full (rest from reference TRBV7-6 and TRBJ1-1): GAGVSQSPRYKVTKRGQDVALRCDPISGHVSLYWYRQALGQGPEFLTYFNYEAQQDKSGLPNDRFSAERPEGSISTLTIQRTEQRDSAMYRCASSPTPGQGTNTEAFFGQGTRLTVV.

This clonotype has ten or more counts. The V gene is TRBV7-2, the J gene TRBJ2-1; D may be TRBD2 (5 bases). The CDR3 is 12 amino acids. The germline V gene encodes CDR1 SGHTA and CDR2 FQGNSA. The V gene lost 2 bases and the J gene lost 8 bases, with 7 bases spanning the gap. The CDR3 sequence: CASSLLAHEQFF. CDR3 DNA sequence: TGTGCCAGCAGCTTACTAGCACATGAGCAGTTCTTC.

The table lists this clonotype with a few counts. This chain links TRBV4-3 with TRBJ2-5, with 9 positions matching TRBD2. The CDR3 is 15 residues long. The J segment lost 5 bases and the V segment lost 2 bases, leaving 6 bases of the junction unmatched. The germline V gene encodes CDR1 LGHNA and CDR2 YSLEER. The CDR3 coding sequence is TGCGCCAGCAGCCAACGACTAGCGGCGGGGGAGACCCAGTACTTC. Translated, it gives CASSQRLAAGETQYF.